One and the same sample provided the 30 T cell receptor beta chains below, sequenced in a study of OX40 agonist ivuxolimab in advanced cancers. Data came from immunoSEQ multiplex PCR; TCRdb stores just in-frame clones and leaves some out. The data show roughly 60,000 clones, 85% seen once. The material was CD4+ or CD8+ T cells sorted from blood, obtained in a trial of the OX40 agonist ivuxolimab. These receptors originate from an adult with an advanced solid tumor such as melanoma, head and neck, liver or kidney cancer.

The V call is TRBV4-1, the J call TRBJ2-7; D is ambiguous. Germline lookup yields CDR1 MGHRA and CDR2 YSYEKL. The ends were cut back, 5 bases at V and 6 bases at J, with 8 bases in the middle. This CDR3 is built from 11 residues. Written as DNA, the CDR3 is TGCGCCAGCAGCTCTGGTTTCGAGCAGTACTTC. Translated: CASSSGFEQYF.

This chain connects TRBV7-3 to TRBJ2-1; 10 bases fit TRBD1. J was trimmed by 8 bases and V by 3 bases; bases with no gene match: 7. This CDR3 contains 15 residues. Germline CDR1 reads SGHTA; CDR2 reads FQGTGA. CDR3: CASSFGQGVVDEQFF. Here the CDR3 DNA reads TGTGCCAGCAGCTTTGGACAGGGGGTTGTCGATGAGCAGTTCTTC.

The V and J genes are TRBV5-4 and TRBJ2-5; either TRBD1 or TRBD2 may supply D (5 bases each). Trimming stripped 0 bases from V and 5 bases from J, with 14 bases between. This CDR3 is 15 amino acids long. Germline CDR1 is SGHNT and CDR2 is YYREEE (reference sequence). The CDR3 is CASSLVFQGGETQYF. The CDR3 nucleotides read TGTGCCAGCAGCTTGGTGTTCCAGGGCGGGGAGACCCAGTACTTC.

The chain uses TRBV11-1 and TRBJ2-5; TRBD1 matches at 7 bases. Germline CDR1 reads SGHAT; CDR2 reads FQDESV (reference sequence). V lost 6 bases, J lost 3 bases, and 7 bases stayed unmatched. The CDR3 sequence is 14 residues long. The CDR3 nucleotides read TGTGCCAGCAGAGCCGGGACAGTGAAAGAGACCCAGTACTTC. Its translation is CASRAGTVKETQYF. Full variable domain (rest looked up from reference TRBV11-1 and TRBJ2-5): EAEVAQSPRYKITEKSQAVAFWCDPISGHATLYWYRQILGQGPELLVQFQDESVVDDSQLPKDRFSAERLKGVDSTLKIQPAELGDSAMYLCASRAGTVKETQYFGPGTRLLVL.

The chain uses TRBV9 and TRBJ2-1; tentatively, D is TRBD2 (6 bases). CDR3 length equals 15 residues. V lost 1 base, J lost 4 bases, and 12 bases lay in between. The germline V gene encodes CDR1 SGDLS and CDR2 YYNGEE. CDR3 amino acids: CASSVMSGYYNEQFF. CDR3 DNA: TGTGCCAGCAGCGTAATGAGCGGGTATTACAATGAGCAGTTCTTC. Full variable domain (missing parts from reference TRBV9 and TRBJ2-1): DSGVTQTPKHLITATGQRVTLRCSPRSGDLSVYWYQQSLDQGLQFLIQYYNGEERAKGNILERFSAQQFPDLHSELNLSSLELGDSALYFCASSVMSGYYNEQFFGPGTRLTVL.

V is TRBV28 and J is TRBJ2-5; D perhaps matches TRBD1 (6 bases). This CDR3 contains 15 residues. The germline gives CDR1 MDHEN, CDR2 SYDVKM. V lost 5 bases and J 3 bases, leaving 16 bases between the germline ends. CDR3: CASSPIQGIEETQYF. For the CDR3, the DNA is TGTGCCAGCAGTCCTATACAGGGAATTGAAGAGACCCAGTACTTC.

V is TRBV5-6 and J is TRBJ2-7; perhaps TRBD2 as D (6 bases). This CDR3 has 15 residues. Trimming removed 2 bases from V and 3 bases from J, with 15 bases in between. Per germline, CDR1 SGHDT and CDR2 YYEEEE. The CDR3 region has the DNA TGTGCCAGCAGCTTTAAGGCCAGCGGGCACTACGAGCAGTACTTC. Protein sequence: CASSFKASGHYEQYF.

The rearrangement links TRBV5-4 to TRBJ2-7, with no clear D. The germline V gene encodes CDR1 SGHNT and CDR2 YYREEE (reference sequence). V was pared by 0 bases and J by 7 bases, with 5 bases between. This CDR3 has 11 amino acids. CDR3 in DNA: TGTGCCAGCAGCTTGGGCGAAGAGCAGTACTTC. Protein sequence: CASSLGEEQYF.

The chain has TRBV19 and TRBJ2-2; the D call may be TRBD1 or TRBD2 (5 bases each). Germline values: CDR1 LNHDA, CDR2 SQIVND (reference sequence). V lost 5 bases to trimming and J lost 0 bases, with 13 bases between them. The CDR3 runs 16 residues. The CDR3 nucleotides are TGTGCCAGTAGTCAAACCGGGACCACGAACACCGGGGAGCTGTTTTTT. It codes for CASSQTGTTNTGELFF.

The genes are TRBV9 and TRBJ2-3, with TRBD2 as a possible D gene (5 bases). The CDR3 covers 14 residues. Germline V gene lookup returns CDR1 SGDLS and CDR2 YYNGEE. The germline V and J ends were trimmed by 4 bases and 2 bases, with 11 bases remaining between them. The CDR3 protein is CASSFRDFTDTQYF. DNA for the CDR3: TGTGCCAGCAGCTTCCGGGATTTCACAGATACGCAGTATTTT.

In its sample, this clone was seen once. The gene calls are TRBV30 and TRBJ1-2; TRBD1 is a possible D gene (5 bases). V was trimmed by 0 bases and J by 4 bases, leaving 12 bases between them. The CDR3 extends over 14 amino acids. Per germline, CDR1 GTSNPN and CDR2 SVGIG (reference sequence). CDR3 residues: CAWSVAGGPYGYTF. The CDR3 nucleotides read TGTGCCTGGAGTGTCGCGGGGGGACCCTATGGCTACACCTTC.

The V call is TRBV19, the J call TRBJ2-4; the D is unclear. V lost 5 bases to trimming and J lost 0 bases, with 2 bases between them. CDR1 and CDR2 (germline): LNHDA, SQIVND (reference sequence). The CDR3 sequence is 12 residues long. The CDR3 nucleotides read TGTGCCAGTAGTCTAGCCAAAAACATTCAGTACTTC. Its protein is CASSLAKNIQYF.

J is TRBJ2-7 and V is TRBV7-2; 9 bases line up with TRBD2. The germline CDR1 and CDR2 sequences are SGHTA and FQGNSA. Trimming took 4 bases from V and 4 from J; bases not matched to a gene: 8. The CDR3 has 15 amino acids. This CDR3 reads CASSSRTSERYEQYF. The CDR3 coding sequence is TGTGCCAGCAGCTCGAGGACTAGCGAGAGGTACGAGCAGTACTTC.

This chain uses TRBV30 with TRBJ2-3; the match to TRBD2 covers 7 bases. With V trimmed by 5 bases and J by 0 bases, 2 bases remained unmatched. This CDR3 comprises 13 residues. Germline CDR1 GTSNPN, CDR2 SVGIG (reference sequence). As DNA, the CDR3 is TGTGCCTGGGGGAGGGCAAGCACAGATACGCAGTATTTT. It translates to CAWGRASTDTQYF.

The chain has TRBV7-9 and TRBJ1-1, with D possibly being TRBD1 (6 bases). This CDR3 spans 14 amino acids. Per germline, CDR1 SEHNR and CDR2 FQNEAQ (reference sequence). V gave up 1 base and J gave up 7 bases, with 13 bases separating them. This CDR3 reads CASSLVGGLDEAFF. The CDR3 nucleotides are TGTGCCAGCAGCTTAGTTGGGGGGCTGGATGAAGCTTTCTTT. Looking up the rest from reference TRBV7-9 and TRBJ1-1 gives the full variable domain: DTGVSQNPRHKITKRGQNVTFRCDPISEHNRLYWYRQTLGQGPEFLTYFQNEAQLEKSRLLSDRFSAERPKGSFSTLEIQRTEQGDSAMYLCASSLVGGLDEAFFGQGTRLTVV.

This clone is a singleton in its sample. J is TRBJ2-5 and V is TRBV6-5; D is possibly TRBD2 (5 bases). The V gene's germline CDR1 is MNHEY and CDR2 SVGAGI. The CDR3 runs to 14 residues. V gave up 5 bases and J gave up 4 bases, with 14 bases separating them. The CDR3 DNA reads as TGTGCCAGCAGTCGACGGACCAGCGGAGAGACCCAGTACTTC. Protein product: CASSRRTSGETQYF.

J is TRBJ2-7 and V is TRBV5-6, with D possibly TRBD1 on 8 matching bases. V was cut by 4 bases and J by 6 bases, with 20 bases left in between. The CDR3 extends over 15 amino acids. The V gene's germline CDR1 is SGHDT and CDR2 YYEEEE. In DNA form, the CDR3 reads TGTGCCAGCAGCCTACTCGGACAGGGAGGGGGCGAGCAGTACTTC. Translated, it gives CASSLLGQGGGEQYF.

This chain links TRBV5-6 with TRBJ2-2; unclear D gene. V lost 3 bases and J lost 4, with 16 bases in between. The CDR3 is 16 amino acids. The V gene's germline CDR1 is SGHDT and CDR2 YYEEEE. The DNA for the CDR3 is TGTGCCAGCAGCTCCCACTATAACTGGGGCACCGGGGAGCTGTTTTTT. This gives the protein CASSSHYNWGTGELFF.

The chain joins TRBV11-3 to TRBJ2-1; the D gene is possibly TRBD1 (5 bases). The CDR3 is 14 amino acids. Germline V gene sequence: CDR1 SGHNT, CDR2 YENEEA. Between the trimmed V and J ends, which lost 1 base and 5 bases, there was a span of 9 bases. The CDR3 region has the DNA TGTGCCAGCAGCTTAGGGGCAGGGAACAATGAGCAGTTCTTC. It encodes CASSLGAGNNEQFF.

The gene calls are TRBV6-4 and TRBJ1-5; 7 nucleotides line up with TRBD1. Germline CDR1 MRHNA, CDR2 SNTAGT. This CDR3 spans 15 amino acids. Trimming cost V 5 bases and J 0 bases; bases outside gene matches: 4. The CDR3 loop is CASSPTGNSNQPQHF. Here the CDR3 DNA reads TGTGCCAGCAGTCCGACAGGGAATAGCAATCAGCCCCAGCATTTT.

Note on this clone: A read error may account for a junction end that differs from germline. The chain uses TRBV27 and TRBJ2-7, with 9 bases identical to TRBD2. From germline, CDR1 is MNHEY and CDR2 SMNVEV (reference sequence). The CDR3 has 20 amino acids. CDR3 sequence (DNA): TGTGCCAGCAGACCCTTGTTTGGCGGGAGGGAAATTGTGAGTTCCTACGAGCAGTGCTTC. Protein product: CASRPLFGGREIVSSYEQCF.

The chain recombines TRBV6-6 with TRBJ2-5; TRBD1 or TRBD2 may be the D gene (5 bases each). The ends were cut back, 4 bases at V and 0 bases at J, with 15 bases in the middle. Germline CDR1 MNHNY, CDR2 SVGAGI (reference sequence). The CDR3 runs 16 residues. The CDR3 nucleotides are TGTGCCAGCAGTTCGGGACCTCCAGGGAACCAAGAGACCCAGTACTTC. Its protein is CASSSGPPGNQETQYF.

The rearrangement links TRBV19 to TRBJ1-5; D perhaps matches TRBD1 (5 bases). Germline V gives CDR1 LNHDA, CDR2 SQIVND (reference sequence). The CDR3 totals 14 residues. V lost 3 bases and J lost 6, with 12 bases in between. The CDR3 sequence is CASSIIQGGQPQHF. DNA for the CDR3: TGTGCCAGTAGTATTATCCAGGGAGGTCAGCCCCAGCATTTT.

DNA for the CDR3: TGTGCCAGCAGTCCCGCAGGGGGCGGGAAGCCCCAGCATTTT. This gives the protein CASSPAGGGKPQHF. The rearrangement joins TRBV28 to TRBJ1-5; 8 bases map to TRBD1. The CDR3 consists of 14 residues. Germline V gene sequence: CDR1 MDHEN, CDR2 SYDVKM. Germline trimming cut 5 bases from V and 8 bases from J; bases unmatched to any gene: 8.

This chain connects TRBV5-1 to TRBJ2-3; 7 bases are shared with TRBD1. The V gene's germline CDR1 is SGHRS and CDR2 YFSETQ. V lost 4 bases, J lost 5 bases, and 4 bases stayed unmatched. This CDR3 contains 13 residues. CDR3 in DNA: TGCGCCAGCAGCGACGGGACAGAAGATACGCAGTATTTT. It translates to CASSDGTEDTQYF.

CDR3 DNA: TGTGCCAGCAGCCTCCCACTGTCAGGGGGTCATGCGGGGTACGAGCAGTACTTC. Translating it yields CASSLPLSGGHAGYEQYF. J is TRBJ2-7 and V is TRBV7-2; possibly TRBD1 for D (7 bases). The CDR3 spans 18 residues. With 5 bases removed from V and 4 bases from J, the gap between germline ends came to 27 bases. CDR1 and CDR2 (germline): SGHTA, FQGNSA.

V usage is TRBV27 and J usage is TRBJ2-5, with D possibly TRBD2 on 5 matching bases. This CDR3 has 14 residues. Per germline, CDR1 MNHEY and CDR2 SMNVEV (reference sequence). The V gene lost 8 bases and the J gene lost 5 bases, with 18 bases spanning the gap. The CDR3 protein is CASGLQNIRETQYF. The CDR3 DNA is TGTGCCAGCGGACTCCAAAACATCAGGGAGACCCAGTACTTC.

The rearrangement uses TRBV6-6 and TRBJ1-5; possible D gene TRBD1, 6 bases. Trimming took 8 bases from V and 7 from J, leaving 18 bases between them. The CDR3 has 14 amino acids. The V gene's germline CDR1 is MNHNY and CDR2 SVGAGI (reference sequence). This CDR3 reads CASRKGGLEQPQHF. In nucleotides, the CDR3 is TGTGCCAGCCGGAAAGGGGGGCTGGAACAGCCCCAGCATTTT.

This clone was counted between two and nine times. The gene calls are TRBV6-1 and TRBJ2-7; D not resolved. The CDR3 length is 10 residues. The V gene lost 5 bases and the J gene lost 3 bases, with 2 bases spanning the gap. CDR1 and CDR2 from the germline V gene are MNHNS and SASEGT. CDR3 loop: CASSNYEQYF. CDR3 nucleotides: TGTGCCAGCAGTAACTACGAGCAGTACTTC.

This chain uses TRBV7-9 with TRBJ2-7, with 9 bases aligning to TRBD1. The V gene's germline CDR1 is SEHNR and CDR2 FQNEAQ (reference sequence). CDR3 length: 14 amino acids. V was clipped by 4 bases and J by 5 bases; unmatched bases: 6. The CDR3 reads CASSSDRGYNEQYF. CDR3 DNA sequence: TGTGCCAGCAGCTCCGACAGGGGGTATAACGAGCAGTACTTC.